This T cell receptor (beta chain) was documented in a study of blood T cell repertoires in COVID-19. In the original analysis: From reference gene primer amplification, estimates of nucleated cell counts were derived. TCRdb's table, derived via immunoSEQ multiplex PCR, lists solely in-frame clones and lacks some. The V and J calls and clone size come from that table; D and trimming were worked out from the DNA. The sample has around 320,000 clones; roughly 91% are singletons. The junction had 6 bases not matched to a gene; V was cut back by 9 bases and J by 3 bases. Germline loops: CDR1 MNHEY, CDR2 SVGAGI. The CDR3 has 13 amino acids.

The receptor comes from a woman between 45 and 65 years old who had been exposed to COVID-19. Sample: PBMCs or T cells enriched from blood (not recorded which). The chain joins TRBV6-5 to TRBJ2-7; 9 nucleotides agree with TRBD2. The CDR3 DNA is TGTGCCAGTTCGAGCGGGGGGAACTACGAGCAGTACTTC. Its protein is CASSSGGNYEQYF.